This paragraph covers one TCR beta chain sequence. Its antigen remains unknown. This sample is drawn from a study of T cell repertoires in cytomegalovirus infection. Looked up from germline, CDR1 is MDHEN and CDR2 is SYDVKM. The CDR3 has 16 residues. The ends were cut back, 6 bases at V and 5 bases at J, with 22 bases in the middle. Regarding the study as a whole: Frequencies of public TCR beta families were cumulated, and this identified carriers of CMV plus the relevant HLA.

TCRdb re-derived calls from the reads in MiXCR, one entry per CDR3 protein. The profile shows about 51,000 distinct CDR3 sequences, over 15% of them singletons. The rearrangement uses TRBV28 and TRBJ2-5; maybe TRBD1 (6 bases). The sequence was obtained from a human donor in good health (CMV status not recorded). Some clones in this sample may be carry-over from other donors' samples. The sample consisted of CD8+ T cells from cultured PBMCs, taken from culture after CMV antigen stimulation. CDR3 nucleotide sequence: TGTGCCAGCAGCGGCTTGGGCAGGGGAGAATTGGAGACCCAGTACTTC. Translating it yields CASSGLGRGELETQYF.